A selection of T cell receptor beta chains follows, all from one sample in a study of T cell responses to AZD1222 COVID-19 vaccine. TCRdb's table, derived via immunoSEQ multiplex PCR, lists solely in-frame clones and lacks some. The table includes about 170,000 clones, around nine tenths detected once. The sample in question was peripheral blood, obtained on day 0 of AZD1222 vaccination. These receptors all stem from an adult in good health. CDR3s include the opening cysteine and the closing phenylalanine or tryptophan. Fields, in order: V gene, clone size, CDR3 length, J gene, CDR3 protein. Rows give clone size only sometimes, using once, few, many, or a class for an expanded clone.

v_gene: TRBV6-5; abundance: NA; len: 13; j_gene: TRBJ2-7; CDR3aa: CASSYGRGHEQYF
v_gene: TRBV7-9; abundance: NA; len: 15; j_gene: TRBJ2-2; CDR3aa: CASSLRDSGTGELFF
v_gene: TRBV6-2/TRBV6-3; abundance: NA; len: 15; j_gene: TRBJ2-1; CDR3aa: CASSYEGGRRHEQFF
v_gene: TRBV4-1; abundance: NA; len: 14; j_gene: TRBJ1-4; CDR3aa: CASSPQGAGEKLFF
v_gene: TRBV7-8; abundance: NA; len: 15; j_gene: TRBJ2-1; CDR3aa: CASSLGSSGGHEQFF
v_gene: TRBV27; abundance: NA; len: 12; j_gene: TRBJ2-5; CDR3aa: CATLNDPETQYF
v_gene: TRBV12-3/TRBV12-4; abundance: NA; len: 13; j_gene: TRBJ2-3; CDR3aa: CASSFSTADTQYF
v_gene: TRBV6-6; abundance: NA; len: 15; j_gene: TRBJ2-1; CDR3aa: CASSWTSGVHNEQFF
v_gene: TRBV7-9; abundance: NA; len: 14; j_gene: TRBJ1-1; CDR3aa: CASSRGRQDAEAFF
v_gene: TRBV6-2/TRBV6-3; abundance: NA; len: 16; j_gene: TRBJ1-2; CDR3aa: CASSYELGQPTYGYTF
v_gene: TRBV11-2; abundance: NA; len: 13; j_gene: TRBJ1-2; CDR3aa: CASSFIWGLGYTF
v_gene: TRBV21-1; abundance: few; len: 15; j_gene: TRBJ2-7; CDR3aa: CASTTDPGPNYEQYF
v_gene: TRBV7-9; abundance: NA; len: 17; j_gene: TRBJ2-7; CDR3aa: CASSLGQHRRDSYEQYF
v_gene: TRBV5-1; abundance: NA; len: 16; j_gene: TRBJ1-3; CDR3aa: CASSLGTGVSGNTIYF
v_gene: TRBV7-3; abundance: few; len: 11; j_gene: TRBJ2-1; CDR3aa: CASSLGNEQFF
v_gene: TRBV19; abundance: NA; len: 14; j_gene: TRBJ1-2; CDR3aa: CASSIQGDAYGYTF
v_gene: TRBV4-2; abundance: NA; len: 15; j_gene: TRBJ1-2; CDR3aa: CASSQDKGQGKGYTF
v_gene: TRBV7-6; abundance: NA; len: 17; j_gene: TRBJ2-3; CDR3aa: CASSLGLAGAPGDTQYF
v_gene: TRBV3-1/TRBV3-2; abundance: NA; len: 14; j_gene: TRBJ2-2; CDR3aa: CASSQGGGAGELFF
v_gene: TRBV5-1; abundance: NA; len: 14; j_gene: TRBJ1-2; CDR3aa: CASSLDLSNYGYTF
v_gene: TRBV7-2; abundance: NA; len: 12; j_gene: TRBJ2-1; CDR3aa: CASSSGAYAEFF
v_gene: TRBV18; abundance: NA; len: 15; j_gene: TRBJ1-4; CDR3aa: CASSQAWEANEKLFF
v_gene: TRBV11-1; abundance: NA; len: 15; j_gene: TRBJ2-7; CDR3aa: CASSLRHYDSYEQYF
v_gene: TRBV7-9; abundance: NA; len: 15; j_gene: TRBJ2-7; CDR3aa: CASSLTGVGSYEQYF
v_gene: TRBV7-2; abundance: NA; len: 16; j_gene: TRBJ1-2; CDR3aa: CASSPDRGPANYGYTF
v_gene: TRBV6-5; abundance: NA; len: 15; j_gene: TRBJ1-2; CDR3aa: CASSYSAGVGYGYTF
v_gene: TRBV7-8; abundance: NA; len: 20; j_gene: TRBJ2-2; CDR3aa: CASSQLGGPTDASNTGELFF
v_gene: TRBV27; abundance: NA; len: 12; j_gene: TRBJ2-2; CDR3aa: CASRTNTGELFF
v_gene: TRBV7-2; abundance: NA; len: 13; j_gene: TRBJ1-2; CDR3aa: CASSLKLASGYTF
v_gene: TRBV14; abundance: NA; len: 19; j_gene: TRBJ1-3; CDR3aa: CASSQDWRTDYVSGNTIYF